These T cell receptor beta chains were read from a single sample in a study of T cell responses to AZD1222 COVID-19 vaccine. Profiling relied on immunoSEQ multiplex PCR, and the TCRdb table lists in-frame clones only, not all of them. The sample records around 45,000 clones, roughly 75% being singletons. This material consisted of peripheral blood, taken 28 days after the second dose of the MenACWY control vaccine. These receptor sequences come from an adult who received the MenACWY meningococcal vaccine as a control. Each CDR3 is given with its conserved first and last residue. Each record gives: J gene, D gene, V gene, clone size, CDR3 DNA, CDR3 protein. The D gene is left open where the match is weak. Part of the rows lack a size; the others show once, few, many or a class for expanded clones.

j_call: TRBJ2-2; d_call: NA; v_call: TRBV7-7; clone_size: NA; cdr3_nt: TGTGCCAGCAGCTTATTTAACACCGGGGAGCTGTTTTTT; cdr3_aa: CASSLFNTGELFF
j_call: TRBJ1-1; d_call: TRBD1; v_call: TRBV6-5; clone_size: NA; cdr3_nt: TGTGCCAGCAGGACCCCGGGACAGGGGGAACTTGAAGCTTTCTTT; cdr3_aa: CASRTPGQGELEAFF
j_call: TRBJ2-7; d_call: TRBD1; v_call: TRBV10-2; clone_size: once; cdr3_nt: TGCGCCAGCAGGGACAGGGGATCCGGAGAGCAGTACTTC; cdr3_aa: CASRDRGSGEQYF
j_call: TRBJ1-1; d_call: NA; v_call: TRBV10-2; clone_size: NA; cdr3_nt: TGCGCCAGCAGAAGGGGTTTTGACACTGAAGCTTTCTTT; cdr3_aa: CASRRGFDTEAFF
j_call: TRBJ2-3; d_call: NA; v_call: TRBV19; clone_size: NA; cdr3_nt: TGTGCCAGTAGTATTTTCCAGAGCACAGATACGCAGTATTTT; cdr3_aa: CASSIFQSTDTQYF
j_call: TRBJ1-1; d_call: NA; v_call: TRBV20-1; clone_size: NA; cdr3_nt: TGCAGTGGCGGGGGAGGCACTGAAGCTTTCTTT; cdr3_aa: CSGGGGTEAFF
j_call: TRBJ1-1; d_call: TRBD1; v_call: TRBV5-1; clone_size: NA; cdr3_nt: TGCGCCAGCAGCTTGGTGTCAGGGGGGAACACTGAAGCTTTCTTT; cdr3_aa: CASSLVSGGNTEAFF
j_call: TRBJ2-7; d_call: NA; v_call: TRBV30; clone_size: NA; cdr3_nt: TGTGCCTGGAGTCCTCTAATTTTTGCCTACGAGCAGTACTTC; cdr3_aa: CAWSPLIFAYEQYF
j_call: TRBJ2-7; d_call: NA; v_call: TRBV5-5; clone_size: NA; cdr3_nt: TGTGCCAGCAGCCAAGCCATGTCAAGGAGCAACGAGCAGTACTTC; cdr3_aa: CASSQAMSRSNEQYF
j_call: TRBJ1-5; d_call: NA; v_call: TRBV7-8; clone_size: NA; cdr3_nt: TGTGCCAGCAGCATCGAGCACGGGATACCCCAGCATTTT; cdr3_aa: CASSIEHGIPQHF
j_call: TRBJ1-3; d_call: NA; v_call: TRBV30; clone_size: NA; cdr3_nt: TGTGCCTGGAGTGTGGGGGGGGCCCTCTCTGGAAACACCATATATTTT; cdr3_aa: CAWSVGGALSGNTIYF
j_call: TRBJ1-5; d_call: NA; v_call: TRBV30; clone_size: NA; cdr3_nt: TGTGCCTGGAGGGACCGGGTCGGACAGCCCCAGCATTTT; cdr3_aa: CAWRDRVGQPQHF
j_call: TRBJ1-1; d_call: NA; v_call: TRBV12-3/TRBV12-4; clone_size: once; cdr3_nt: TGTGCCAGCAGTTGGGCTGGGAACACTGAAGCTTTCTTT; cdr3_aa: CASSWAGNTEAFF
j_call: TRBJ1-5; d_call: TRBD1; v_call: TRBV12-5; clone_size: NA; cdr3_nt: TGTGCTAGTGGTTTGGTACAGGGGGACAGCAATCAGCCCCAGCATTTT; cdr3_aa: CASGLVQGDSNQPQHF
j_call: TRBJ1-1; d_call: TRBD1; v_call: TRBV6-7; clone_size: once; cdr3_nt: TGTGCCAGCAAGGACAGGGGACTAAACACTGAAGCTTTCTTT; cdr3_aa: CASKDRGLNTEAFF
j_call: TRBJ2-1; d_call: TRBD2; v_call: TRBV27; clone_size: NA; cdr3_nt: TGTGCCAGCAGTTCCCTAGCGGGAGTCGATGAGCAGTTCTTC; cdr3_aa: CASSSLAGVDEQFF
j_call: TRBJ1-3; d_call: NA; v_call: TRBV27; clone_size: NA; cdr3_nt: TGTGCCAGCAGTACTGTTGGAACAGCCTCTGGAAACACCATATATTTT; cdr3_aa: CASSTVGTASGNTIYF
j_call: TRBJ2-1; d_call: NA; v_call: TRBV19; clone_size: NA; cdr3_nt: TGTGCCAGTAGGAAGGGAGCATCCAGCTCCTACAATGAGCAGTTCTTC; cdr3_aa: CASRKGASSSYNEQFF
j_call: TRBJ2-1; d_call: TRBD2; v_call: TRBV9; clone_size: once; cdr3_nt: TGTGCCAGCAGCGCCGGGACTAGCGGGGGGGCGTACAATGAGCAGTTCTTC; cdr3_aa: CASSAGTSGGAYNEQFF
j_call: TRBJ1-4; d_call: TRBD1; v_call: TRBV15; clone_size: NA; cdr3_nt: TGTGCCACCAGCACGGGACAGGGGGAAAAACTGTTTTTT; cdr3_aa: CATSTGQGEKLFF
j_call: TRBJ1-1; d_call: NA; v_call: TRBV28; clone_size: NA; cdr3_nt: TGTGCCAGCAGCCCTAGTGGCAGGGTGGGCACTGAAGCTTTCTTT; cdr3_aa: CASSPSGRVGTEAFF
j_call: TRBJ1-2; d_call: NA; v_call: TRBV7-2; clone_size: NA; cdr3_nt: TGTGCCAGCAGCCCCGGACCGCAGGGAGGGTATGGCTACACCTTC; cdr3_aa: CASSPGPQGGYGYTF
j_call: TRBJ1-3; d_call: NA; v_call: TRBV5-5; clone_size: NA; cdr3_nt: TGTGCCAGCAGCTTGGAATCCGGACACCTCTCTGGAAACACCATATATTTT; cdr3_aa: CASSLESGHLSGNTIYF
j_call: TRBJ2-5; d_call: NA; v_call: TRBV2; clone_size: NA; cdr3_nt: TGTGCCAGCACCCCGGGGCTCAACCAAGAGACCCAGTACTTC; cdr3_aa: CASTPGLNQETQYF
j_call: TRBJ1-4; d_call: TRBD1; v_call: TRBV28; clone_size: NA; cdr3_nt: TGTGCCAGCAGATCACAGGGGTATGGAACTAATGAAAAACTGTTTTTT; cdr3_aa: CASRSQGYGTNEKLFF
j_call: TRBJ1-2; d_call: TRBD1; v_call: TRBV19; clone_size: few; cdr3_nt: TGTGCCAGTAGTGAAAGAACAGGGGGCGCAAATGGCTACACCTTC; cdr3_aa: CASSERTGGANGYTF
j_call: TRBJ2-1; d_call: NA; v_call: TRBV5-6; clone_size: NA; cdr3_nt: TGTGCCAGCAGCCTCTTTACCGGGAGCAGGAATGAGCAGTTCTTC; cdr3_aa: CASSLFTGSRNEQFF
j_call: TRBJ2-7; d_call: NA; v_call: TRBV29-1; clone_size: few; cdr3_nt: TGCAGCGTTGGGGGCGGTTACGAGCAGTACTTC; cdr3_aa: CSVGGGYEQYF
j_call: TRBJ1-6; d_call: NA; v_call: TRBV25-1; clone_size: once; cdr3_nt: TGTGCCAGCGGTGAGGGGTATAATTCACCCCTCCACTTT; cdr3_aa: CASGEGYNSPLHF
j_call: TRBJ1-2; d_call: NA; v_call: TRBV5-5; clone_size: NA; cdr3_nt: TGTGCCAGCAGCTTAACAGGGAACCTCTATGGCTACACCTTC; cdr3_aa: CASSLTGNLYGYTF
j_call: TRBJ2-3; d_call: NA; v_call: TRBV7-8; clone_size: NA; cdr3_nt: TGTGCCAGCAGCTTATTACAGGGCTTGGTAAATACGCAGTATTTT; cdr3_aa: CASSLLQGLVNTQYF
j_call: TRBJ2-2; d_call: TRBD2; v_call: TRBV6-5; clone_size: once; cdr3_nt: TGTGCCACCAGGACTAGCGGTAACACCGGGGAGCTGTTTTTT; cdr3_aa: CATRTSGNTGELFF
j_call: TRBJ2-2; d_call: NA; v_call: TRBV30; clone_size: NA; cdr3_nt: TGTGCCTGGAGTGTAGGGCAGAAGGGCACCGGGGAGCTGTTTTTT; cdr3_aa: CAWSVGQKGTGELFF
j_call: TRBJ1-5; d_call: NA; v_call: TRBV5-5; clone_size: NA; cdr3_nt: TGTGCCAGCAGCGCCACAGGGTCCGATAGCAATCAGCCCCAGCATTTT; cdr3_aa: CASSATGSDSNQPQHF
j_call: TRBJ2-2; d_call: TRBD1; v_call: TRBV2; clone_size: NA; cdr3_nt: TGTGCCATCATTTCGGGACAGGCGAACACCGGGGAGCTGTTTTTT; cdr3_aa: CAIISGQANTGELFF
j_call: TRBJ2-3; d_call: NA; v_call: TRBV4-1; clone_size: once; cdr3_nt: TGCGCCAGCAGCCCGGCCAAGGGGGGGGATCGGACGCAGTATTTT; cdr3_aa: CASSPAKGGDRTQYF
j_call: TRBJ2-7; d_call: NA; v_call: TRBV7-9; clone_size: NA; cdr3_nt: TGTGCCAGCAGCTTAGCCAGCGACAGGAAGTACTTC; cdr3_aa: CASSLASDRKYF
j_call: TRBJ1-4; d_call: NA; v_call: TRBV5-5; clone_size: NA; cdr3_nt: TGTGCCAGCAGCTTGGGGGCGCGAGGCGAAAAACTGTTTTTT; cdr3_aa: CASSLGARGEKLFF
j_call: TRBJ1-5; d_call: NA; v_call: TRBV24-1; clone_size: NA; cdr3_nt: TGTGCCACCAGTGTCGGGGATAGCAATCAGCCCCAGCATTTT; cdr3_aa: CATSVGDSNQPQHF
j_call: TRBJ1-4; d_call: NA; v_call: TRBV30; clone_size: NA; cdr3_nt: TGTGCCTGGAGTCCCGAAAATGAAAAACTGTTTTTT; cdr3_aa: CAWSPENEKLFF
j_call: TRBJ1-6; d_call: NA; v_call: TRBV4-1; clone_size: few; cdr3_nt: TGCGCCAGCAGCCAAGATCGAGGCAGAAGCTCCTATAATTCACCCCTCCACTTT; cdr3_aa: CASSQDRGRSSYNSPLHF
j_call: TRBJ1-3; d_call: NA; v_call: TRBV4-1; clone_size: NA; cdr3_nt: TGCGCCAGCAGCGCGACGTTCTCCTCTGGAAACACCATATATTTT; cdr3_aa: CASSATFSSGNTIYF
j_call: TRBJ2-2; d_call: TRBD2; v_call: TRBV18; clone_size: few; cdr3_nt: TGTGCCAGCTCACCAACACTAGCGGCCGGGGAGCTGTTTTTT; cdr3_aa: CASSPTLAAGELFF
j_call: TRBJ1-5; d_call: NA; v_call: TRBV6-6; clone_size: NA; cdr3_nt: TGTGCCAGCAGTTACTCCGGGGGGGGGCAGCCCCAGCATTTT; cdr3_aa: CASSYSGGGQPQHF
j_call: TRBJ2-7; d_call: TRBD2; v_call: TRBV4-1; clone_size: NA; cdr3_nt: TGCGCCAGCAGCCAAGATCAGGGACTAGCGCAATCCTACGAGCAGTACTTC; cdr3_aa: CASSQDQGLAQSYEQYF